Below, 16 T cell receptor beta chains from the same sample are listed, as sequenced in a study of blood T cell repertoires in COVID-19 (TCRdb year 2020). Library construction relied on the immunoSEQ multiplex PCR assay. Imported from immuneACCESS, the table was reduced by TCRdb to in-frame sequences with V and J called. These copies leave out some clones; in studies compared against another copy, an unresolved V gene accounts for under half, and the cause of the remainder is not known. In all, the sample holds around 100,000 clones, and over 75% of those were seen once. More than 20% of the sample is held by the ten biggest clonotypes. The sample taken for sequencing was peripheral blood. The source of these receptors is a man in his 70s with active or convalescent COVID-19.

V and J are TRBV9 and TRBJ1-3, with 7 positions matching TRBD1. This CDR3 region has 17 residues. CDR1 and CDR2 from the germline V gene are SGDLS and YYNGEE. Unmatched junction bases numbered 10, after V lost 4 bases and J lost 0 bases. The CDR3 sequence: CASSPQQGVFSGNTIYF. CDR3 coding DNA: TGTGCCAGCAGCCCCCAGCAGGGGGTTTTCTCTGGAAACACCATATATTTT.

This chain joins TRBV27 and TRBJ2-5; 8 nucleotides align to TRBD1. Trimming at V came to 8 bases and at J to 1 base, leaving 9 bases not matched to a gene. Germline loops: CDR1 MNHEY, CDR2 SMNVEV (reference sequence). The CDR3 runs to 15 residues. The CDR3 protein is CASSMDRARQETQYF. DNA of the CDR3: TGTGCCAGCTCTATGGACAGGGCCCGCCAAGAGACCCAGTACTTC.

There are a few counts of this clone. This chain connects TRBV5-1 to TRBJ1-1, with D perhaps matching TRBD1 (6 bases). This CDR3 has 14 amino acids. Germline V gives CDR1 SGHRS, CDR2 YFSETQ. Between the trimmed V and J ends, which lost 1 base and 0 bases, there was a span of 7 bases. CDR3 nucleotides: TGCGCCAGCAGCTTGACAGGGATGAACACTGAAGCTTTCTTT. This codes for CASSLTGMNTEAFF. Using reference TRBV5-1 and TRBJ1-1 for the parts outside the CDR3, the full variable domain is KAGVTQTPRYLIKTRGQQVTLSCSPISGHRSVSWYQQTPGQGLQFLFEYFSETQRNKGNFPGRFSGRQFSNSRSEMNVSTLELGDSALYLCASSLTGMNTEAFFGQGTRLTVV.

The J gene is TRBJ2-5, the V gene TRBV5-8, with D possibly TRBD1 on 7 matching bases. The germline V and J ends were trimmed by 0 bases and 4 bases, with 16 bases remaining between them. This CDR3 is 16 amino acids long. Per the germline V gene, CDR1 is SGHTS and CDR2 is YDEGEE. CDR3 sequence (DNA): TGTGCCAGCAGCTTGGCGAGGAACAGGGGAGGAGAGACCCAGTACTTC. It codes for CASSLARNRGGETQYF. Based on the CDR3 plus reference TRBV5-8 and TRBJ2-5, the full variable domain is EAGVTQSPTHLIKTRGQQATLRCSPISGHTSVYWYQQALGLGLQFLLWYDEGEERNRGNFPPRFSGRQFPNYSSELNVNALELEDSALYLCASSLARNRGGETQYFGPGTRLLVL.

This chain uses TRBV10-3 with TRBJ2-5; 14 bases line up with TRBD2. The V and J ends lost 6 bases and 3 bases, in that order; junction bases with no gene match: 3. Germline-derived CDR1 and CDR2 are ENHRY and SYGVKD. The CDR3 is 15 residues long. The CDR3 DNA reads as TGTGCCATCAGAGCGACTAGCGGGGGGGAAGAGACCCAGTACTTC. Protein sequence: CAIRATSGGEETQYF.

This clone was picked up one time. The chain couples TRBV28 to TRBJ1-1, with TRBD1 as a possible D gene (6 bases). Germline CDR1 is MDHEN and CDR2 is SYDVKM. The CDR3 sequence is 15 residues long. V lost 5 bases, J lost 0 bases, and 13 bases lay in between. The CDR3 nucleotides read TGTGCCAGCAGTACCGGACAGAATTTGAACACTGAAGCTTTCTTT. This translates into CASSTGQNLNTEAFF. The entire variable domain, with the rest obtained from reference TRBV28 and TRBJ1-1, is as follows: DVKVTQSSRYLVKRTGEKVFLECVQDMDHENMFWYRQDPGLGLRLIYFSYDVKMKEKGDIPEGYSVSREKKERFSLILESASTNQTSMYLCASSTGQNLNTEAFFGQGTRLTVV.

The chain links TRBV18 to TRBJ2-1, with TRBD2 as a possible D gene (6 bases). V was trimmed by 3 bases and J by 4 bases, leaving 16 bases between them. This CDR3 comprises 16 residues. The V gene's germline CDR1 is KGHSH and CDR2 LQKENI. In DNA, the CDR3 is TGTGCCAGCTCACCTAGTTCGGCGGGGAGATACAATGAGCAGTTCTTC. Its protein is CASSPSSAGRYNEQFF. Variable domain in full (rest from reference TRBV18 and TRBJ2-1): NAGVMQNPRHLVRRRGQEARLRCSPMKGHSHVYWYRQLPEEGLKFMVYLQKENIIDESGMPKERFSAEFPKEGPSILRIQQVVRGDSAAYFCASSPSSAGRYNEQFFGPGTRLTVL.

The rearrangement uses TRBV30 and TRBJ1-4; D possibly corresponds to TRBD1 (5 bases). CDR3 length: 15 residues. Trimming shortened V by 2 bases and J by 5 bases, and 15 bases separated the two germline ends. CDR1 and CDR2 from the germline V gene are GTSNPN and SVGIG (reference sequence). The CDR3 nucleotides read TGTGCCTGGAGTACGGGAGGGCAGGGAAATGAAAAACTGTTTTTT. Translating gives CAWSTGGQGNEKLFF.

The gene calls are TRBV2 and TRBJ2-7; TRBD1 matches at 8 bases. The CDR3 covers 13 residues. With 7 bases clipped from V and 6 bases from J, the junction kept 8 bases outside the gene matches. Germline V lookup: CDR1 SNHLY, CDR2 FYNNEI. CDR3: CASNGQGRGEQYF. In DNA, the CDR3 is TGTGCCAGCAACGGACAGGGTCGGGGCGAGCAGTACTTC.

This clone has just one count. This chain uses TRBV7-3 with TRBJ2-3; no firm D call. CDR3 length: 14 residues. Germline lookup yields CDR1 SGHTA and CDR2 FQGTGA. The V gene lost 2 bases and the J gene lost 4 bases, with 10 bases spanning the gap. CDR3 region: CASSLAHDPDTQYF. The CDR3 DNA reads TGTGCCAGCAGCTTAGCACACGATCCAGATACGCAGTATTTT.

This chain joins TRBV24-1 and TRBJ2-1, with 8 nucleotides matching TRBD2. The CDR3 spans 18 residues. Germline V gene data show CDR1 as KGHDR and CDR2 as SFDVKD. J was trimmed by 7 bases and V by 0 bases; bases with no gene match: 13. CDR3 region: CATSDLTSGSGSWNEQFF. Written as DNA, the CDR3 is TGTGCCACCAGTGATTTGACTAGTGGCAGCGGGAGTTGGAATGAGCAGTTCTTC.

The chain couples TRBV19 to TRBJ2-3; tentatively, D is TRBD1 (7 bases). V was shortened by 6 bases and J by 7 bases, with 20 bases between the two germline ends. The CDR3 spans 15 residues. Germline V gene data show CDR1 as LNHDA and CDR2 as SQIVND (reference sequence). This CDR3 is CASSMTRTGGNTQYF. CDR3 DNA sequence: TGTGCCAGTAGCATGACCCGGACAGGCGGGAATACGCAGTATTTT.

The genes are TRBV5-1 and TRBJ1-1; TRBD1 is a possible D gene (6 bases). V lost 1 base to trimming and J lost 1 base, with 14 bases between them. This CDR3 region has 16 residues. Germline V lookup: CDR1 SGHRS, CDR2 YFSETQ. DNA of the CDR3: TGCGCCAGCAGCTTGAGGGCCCCAGGGGCGAACACTGAAGCTTTCTTT. Translating gives CASSLRAPGANTEAFF.

The rearrangement joins TRBV28 to TRBJ2-7, with D possibly matching TRBD2 (5 bases). V lost 6 bases and J 0 bases, leaving 12 bases between the germline ends. The CDR3 consists of 14 residues. The V gene's germline CDR1 is MDHEN and CDR2 SYDVKM. Here the CDR3 DNA reads TGTGCCAGCAGGAAAGACGGACTCTCCTACGAGCAGTACTTC. Protein: CASRKDGLSYEQYF.

This clone was counted between two and nine times. At the DNA level, this CDR3 is encoded by other sequences in the same sample as well. The chain links TRBV18 to TRBJ2-2; maybe TRBD1 (6 bases). Germline-derived CDR1 and CDR2 are KGHSH and LQKENI. CDR3 length: 14 residues. Trimming took 6 bases from V and 1 from J, leaving 9 bases between them. The CDR3 nucleotides are TGTGCCAGCTCTCCGGGACAGAACACCGGGGAGCTGTTTTTT. Residues: CASSPGQNTGELFF.

This clone was observed a handful of times. Germline is not matched at one junction end, which may reflect a read error. The rearrangement links TRBV3-1 (or the pseudogene TRBV3-2) to TRBJ2-7; 7 bases agree with TRBD1. The CDR3 contains 11 residues. CDR1 is LGHDT, CDR2 YNNKEL, per germline (reference sequence). This CDR3 reads CASSRSGQQTF. In DNA form, the CDR3 reads TGTGCCAGCAGCCGATCGGGACAGCAGACTTTC.